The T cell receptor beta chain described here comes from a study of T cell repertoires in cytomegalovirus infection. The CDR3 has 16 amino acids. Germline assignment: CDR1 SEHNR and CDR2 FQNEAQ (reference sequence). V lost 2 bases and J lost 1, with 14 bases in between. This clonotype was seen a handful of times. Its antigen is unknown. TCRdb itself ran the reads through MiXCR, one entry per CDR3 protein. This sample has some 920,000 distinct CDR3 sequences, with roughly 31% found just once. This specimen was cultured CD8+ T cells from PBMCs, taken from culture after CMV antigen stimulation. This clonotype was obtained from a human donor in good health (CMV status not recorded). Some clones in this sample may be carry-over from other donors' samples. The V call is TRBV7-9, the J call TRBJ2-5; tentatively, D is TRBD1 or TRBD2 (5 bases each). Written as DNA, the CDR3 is TGTGCCAGCAGCTTACCCTGGGACGGATTCCAAGAGACCCAGTACTTC. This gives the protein CASSLPWDGFQETQYF.